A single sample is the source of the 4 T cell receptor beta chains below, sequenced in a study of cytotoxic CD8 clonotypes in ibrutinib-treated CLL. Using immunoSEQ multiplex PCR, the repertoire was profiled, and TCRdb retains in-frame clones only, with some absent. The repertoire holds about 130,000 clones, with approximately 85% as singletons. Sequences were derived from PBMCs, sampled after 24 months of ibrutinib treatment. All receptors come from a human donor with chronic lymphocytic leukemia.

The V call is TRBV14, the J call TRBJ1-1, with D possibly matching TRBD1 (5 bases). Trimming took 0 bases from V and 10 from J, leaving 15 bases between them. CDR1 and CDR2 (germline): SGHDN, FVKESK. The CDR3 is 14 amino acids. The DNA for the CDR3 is TGTGCCAGCAGCCAAGATCGGACATCCCGCGGAGCTTTCTTT. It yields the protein CASSQDRTSRGAFF.

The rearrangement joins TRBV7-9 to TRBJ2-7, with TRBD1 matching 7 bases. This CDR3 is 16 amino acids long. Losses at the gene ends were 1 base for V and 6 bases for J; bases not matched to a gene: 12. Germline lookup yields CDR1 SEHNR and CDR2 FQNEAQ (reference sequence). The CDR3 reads CASSLGRTGILGEQYF. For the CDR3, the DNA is TGTGCCAGCAGCTTAGGCCGGACAGGAATCCTAGGCGAGCAGTACTTC.

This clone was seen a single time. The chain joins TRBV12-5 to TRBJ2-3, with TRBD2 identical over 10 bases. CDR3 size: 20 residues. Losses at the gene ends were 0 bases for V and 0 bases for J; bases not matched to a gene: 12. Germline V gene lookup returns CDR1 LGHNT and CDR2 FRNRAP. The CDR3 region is CASGLVRSLAGVSSTDTQYF. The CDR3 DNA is TGTGCTAGTGGTTTGGTAAGGTCTCTAGCGGGGGTGTCTAGCACAGATACGCAGTATTTT. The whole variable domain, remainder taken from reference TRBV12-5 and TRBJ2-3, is DARVTQTPRHKVTEMGQEVTMRCQPILGHNTVFWYRQTMMQGLELLAYFRNRAPLDDSGMPKDRFSAEMPDATLATLKIQPSEPRDSAVYFCASGLVRSLAGVSSTDTQYFGPGTRLTVL.

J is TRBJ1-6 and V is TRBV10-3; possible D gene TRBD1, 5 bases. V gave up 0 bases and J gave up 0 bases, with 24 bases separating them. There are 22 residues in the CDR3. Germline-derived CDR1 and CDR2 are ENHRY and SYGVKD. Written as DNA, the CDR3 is TGTGCCATCAGTGAGTCTTCTTGGCGGGACGGGATCGCCGGCTCCTATAATTCACCCCTCCACTTT. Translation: CAISESSWRDGIAGSYNSPLHF.